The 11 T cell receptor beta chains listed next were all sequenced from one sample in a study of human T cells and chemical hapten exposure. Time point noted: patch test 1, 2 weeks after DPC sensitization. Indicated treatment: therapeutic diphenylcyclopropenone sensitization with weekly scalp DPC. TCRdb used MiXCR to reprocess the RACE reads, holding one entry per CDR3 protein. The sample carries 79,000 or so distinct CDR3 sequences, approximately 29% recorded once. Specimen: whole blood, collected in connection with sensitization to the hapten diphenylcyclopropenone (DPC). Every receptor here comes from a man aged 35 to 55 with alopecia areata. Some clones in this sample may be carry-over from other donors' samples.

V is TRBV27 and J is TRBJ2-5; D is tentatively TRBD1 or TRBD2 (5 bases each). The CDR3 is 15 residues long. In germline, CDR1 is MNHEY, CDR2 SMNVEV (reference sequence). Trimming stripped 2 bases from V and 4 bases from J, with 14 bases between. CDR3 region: CASSLAGALRETQYF. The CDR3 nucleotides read TGTGCCAGCAGTTTAGCCGGGGCCCTGAGAGAGACCCAGTACTTC.

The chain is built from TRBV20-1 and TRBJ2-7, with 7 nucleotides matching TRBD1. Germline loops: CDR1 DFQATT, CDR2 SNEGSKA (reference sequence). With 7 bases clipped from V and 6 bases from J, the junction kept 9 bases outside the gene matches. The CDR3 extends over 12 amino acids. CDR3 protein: CSGPGQTAEQYF. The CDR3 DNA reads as TGCAGTGGACCGGGACAGACGGCCGAGCAGTACTTC.

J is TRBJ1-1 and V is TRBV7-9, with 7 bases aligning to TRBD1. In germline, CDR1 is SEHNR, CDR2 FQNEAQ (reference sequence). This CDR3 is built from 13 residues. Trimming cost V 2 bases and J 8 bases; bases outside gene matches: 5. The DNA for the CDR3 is TGTGCCAGCAGCTTATCCCGGACAGGCGAAGCTTTCTTT. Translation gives CASSLSRTGEAFF.

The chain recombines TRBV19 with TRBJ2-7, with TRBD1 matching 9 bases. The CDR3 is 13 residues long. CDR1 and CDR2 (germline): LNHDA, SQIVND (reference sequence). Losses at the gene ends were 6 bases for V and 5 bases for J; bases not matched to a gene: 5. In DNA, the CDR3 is TGTGCCAGTAGCGGGACAGGGTTCCACGAGCAGTACTTC. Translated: CASSGTGFHEQYF.

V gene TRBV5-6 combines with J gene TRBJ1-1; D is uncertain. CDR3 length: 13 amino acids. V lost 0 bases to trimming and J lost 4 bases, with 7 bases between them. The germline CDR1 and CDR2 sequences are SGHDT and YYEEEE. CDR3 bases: TGTGCCAGCAGCTTGGCCGGCCTCACTGAAGCTTTCTTT. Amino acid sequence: CASSLAGLTEAFF.

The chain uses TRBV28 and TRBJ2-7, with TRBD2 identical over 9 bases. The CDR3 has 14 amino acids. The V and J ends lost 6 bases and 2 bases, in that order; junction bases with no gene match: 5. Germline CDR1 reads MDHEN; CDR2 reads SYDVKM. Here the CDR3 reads CASSRLAEAYEQYF. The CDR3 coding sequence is TGTGCCAGCAGCCGACTAGCGGAAGCCTACGAGCAGTACTTC.

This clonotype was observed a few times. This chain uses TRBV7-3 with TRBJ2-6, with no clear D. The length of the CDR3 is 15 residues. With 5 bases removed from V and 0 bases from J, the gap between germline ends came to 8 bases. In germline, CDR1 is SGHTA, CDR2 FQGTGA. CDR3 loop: CASSPSFSGANVLTF. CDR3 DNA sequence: TGTGCCAGCAGCCCAAGTTTCTCTGGGGCCAACGTCCTGACTTTC.

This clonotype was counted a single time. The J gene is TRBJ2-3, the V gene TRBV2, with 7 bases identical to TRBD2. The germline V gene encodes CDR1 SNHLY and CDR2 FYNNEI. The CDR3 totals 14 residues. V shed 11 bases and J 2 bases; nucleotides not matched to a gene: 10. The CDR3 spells CAGTKRELTDTQYF. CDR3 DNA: TGTGCCGGGACGAAGCGGGAACTCACAGATACGCAGTATTTT.

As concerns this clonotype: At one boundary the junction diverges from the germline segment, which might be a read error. In DNA form, the CDR3 reads TGTGCCAGCAGTATAGCGGGAATTTACGAGCAGTACTTC. The encoded protein is CASSIAGIYEQYF. This rearrangement joins TRBV12-3 or TRBV12-4 to TRBJ2-7; 8 nucleotides line up with TRBD2. The CDR3 spans 13 residues.

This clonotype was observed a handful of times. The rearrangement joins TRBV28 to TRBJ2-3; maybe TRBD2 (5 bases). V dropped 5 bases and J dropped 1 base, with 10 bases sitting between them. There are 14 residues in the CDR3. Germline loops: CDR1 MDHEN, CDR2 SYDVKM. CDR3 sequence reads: CASSPRTGTDTQYF. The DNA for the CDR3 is TGTGCCAGCAGTCCACGGACTGGCACAGATACGCAGTATTTT.

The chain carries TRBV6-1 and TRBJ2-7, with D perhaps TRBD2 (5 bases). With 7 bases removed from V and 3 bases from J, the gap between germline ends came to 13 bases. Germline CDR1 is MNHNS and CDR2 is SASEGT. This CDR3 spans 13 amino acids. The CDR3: CASTTRRGYEQYF. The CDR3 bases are TGTGCCAGCACCACCCGTCGGGGCTACGAGCAGTACTTC.